This T cell receptor (beta chain) was sequenced for a study of Ad26.COV2.S vaccination and SARS-CoV-2 variants. Study conclusions and caveats: Placebo recipients showed lower spike-specific TCR breadth than vaccinees. Vaccine and placebo recipients had comparable breadth of non-spike TCRs. Substantial breadth in spike-specific CD8+ and CD4+ T cell responses was reportedly seen after vaccination. Analytic work on TCR breadth and depth might have understated the full extent of total T cell responses.

For this clone: Its matching antigen is unknown.

The ends lost 3 bases at V and 4 bases at J; junction bases unmatched: 3. The V gene's germline CDR1 is LGHNA and CDR2 YSLEER. The length of the CDR3 is 14 residues. Profiled with immunoSEQ multiplex PCR; TCRdb holds only in-frame clones, not every one. The sample records roughly 150,000 clones, more than 80% being singletons. The sample in question was peripheral blood, obtained after recovery from COVID-19. The clonotype originates from a human donor who had recovered from COVID-19. J is TRBJ1-1 and V is TRBV4-3; TRBD1 matches at 9 bases. CDR3 in amino acids: CASSQGQGGTEAFF. CDR3 sequence (DNA): TGCGCCAGCAGCCAGGGACAGGGAGGCACTGAAGCTTTCTTT.